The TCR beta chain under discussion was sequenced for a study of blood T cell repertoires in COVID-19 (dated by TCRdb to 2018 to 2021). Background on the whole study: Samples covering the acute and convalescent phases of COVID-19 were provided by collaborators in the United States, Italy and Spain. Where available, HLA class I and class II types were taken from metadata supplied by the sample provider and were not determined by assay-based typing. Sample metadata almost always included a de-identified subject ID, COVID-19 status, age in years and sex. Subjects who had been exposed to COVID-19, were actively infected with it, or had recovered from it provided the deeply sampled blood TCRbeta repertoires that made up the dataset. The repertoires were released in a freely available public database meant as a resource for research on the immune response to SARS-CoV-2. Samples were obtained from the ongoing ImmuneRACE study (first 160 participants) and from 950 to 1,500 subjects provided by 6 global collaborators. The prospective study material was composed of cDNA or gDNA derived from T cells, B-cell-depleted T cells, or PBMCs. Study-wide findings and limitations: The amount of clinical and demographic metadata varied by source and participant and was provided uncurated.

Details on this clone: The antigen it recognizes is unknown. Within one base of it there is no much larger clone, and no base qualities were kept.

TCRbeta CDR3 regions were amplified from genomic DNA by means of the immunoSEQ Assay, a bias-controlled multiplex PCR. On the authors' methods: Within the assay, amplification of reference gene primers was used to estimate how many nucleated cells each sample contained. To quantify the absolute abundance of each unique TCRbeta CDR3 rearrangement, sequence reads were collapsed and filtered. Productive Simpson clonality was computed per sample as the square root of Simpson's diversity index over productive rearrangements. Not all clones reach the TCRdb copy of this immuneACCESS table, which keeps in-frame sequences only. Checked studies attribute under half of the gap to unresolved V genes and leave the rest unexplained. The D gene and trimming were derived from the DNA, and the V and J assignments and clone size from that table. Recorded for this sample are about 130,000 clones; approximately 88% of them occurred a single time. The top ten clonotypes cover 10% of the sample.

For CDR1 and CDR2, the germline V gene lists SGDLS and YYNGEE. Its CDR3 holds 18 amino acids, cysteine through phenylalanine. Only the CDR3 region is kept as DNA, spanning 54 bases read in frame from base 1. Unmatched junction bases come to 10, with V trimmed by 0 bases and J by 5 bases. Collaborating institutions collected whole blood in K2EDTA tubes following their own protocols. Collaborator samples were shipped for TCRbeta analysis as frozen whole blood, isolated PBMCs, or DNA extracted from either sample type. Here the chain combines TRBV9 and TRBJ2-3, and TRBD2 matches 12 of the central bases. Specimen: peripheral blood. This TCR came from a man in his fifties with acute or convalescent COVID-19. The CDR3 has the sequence CASSVGPPLAGGVDTQYF. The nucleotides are TGTGCCAGCAGCGTAGGCCCCCCCCTAGCGGGAGGGGTAGATACGCAGTATTTT.